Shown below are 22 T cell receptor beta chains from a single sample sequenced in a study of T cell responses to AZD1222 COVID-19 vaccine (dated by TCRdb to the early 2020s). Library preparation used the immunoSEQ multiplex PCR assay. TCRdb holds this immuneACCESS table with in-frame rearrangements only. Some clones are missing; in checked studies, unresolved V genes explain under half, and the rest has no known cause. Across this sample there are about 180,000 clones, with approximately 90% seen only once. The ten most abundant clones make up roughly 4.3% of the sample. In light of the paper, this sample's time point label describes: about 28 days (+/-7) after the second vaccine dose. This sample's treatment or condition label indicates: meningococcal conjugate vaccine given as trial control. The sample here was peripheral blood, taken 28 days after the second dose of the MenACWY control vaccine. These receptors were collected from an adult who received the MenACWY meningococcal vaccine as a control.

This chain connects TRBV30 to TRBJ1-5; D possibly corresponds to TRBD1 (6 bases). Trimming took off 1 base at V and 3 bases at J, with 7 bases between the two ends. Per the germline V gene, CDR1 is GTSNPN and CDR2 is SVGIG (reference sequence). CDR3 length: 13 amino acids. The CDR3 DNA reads TGTGCCTGGAGTGGGGACACCAATCAGCCCCAGCATTTT. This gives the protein CAWSGDTNQPQHF.

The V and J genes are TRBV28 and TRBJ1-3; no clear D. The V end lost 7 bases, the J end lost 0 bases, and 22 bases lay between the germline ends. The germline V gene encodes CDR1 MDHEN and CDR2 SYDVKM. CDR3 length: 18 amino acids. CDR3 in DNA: TGTGCCAGCAATCCTCTGGGGAACCTTGGCCTCTCTGGAAACACCATATATTTT. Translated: CASNPLGNLGLSGNTIYF.

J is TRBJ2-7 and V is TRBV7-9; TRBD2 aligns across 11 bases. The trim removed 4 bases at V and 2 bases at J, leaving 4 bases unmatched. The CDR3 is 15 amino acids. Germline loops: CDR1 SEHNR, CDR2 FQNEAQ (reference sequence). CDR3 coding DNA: TGTGCCAGCAGCTCTCTTAGCGGGAGGGCCTACGAGCAGTACTTC. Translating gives CASSSLSGRAYEQYF.

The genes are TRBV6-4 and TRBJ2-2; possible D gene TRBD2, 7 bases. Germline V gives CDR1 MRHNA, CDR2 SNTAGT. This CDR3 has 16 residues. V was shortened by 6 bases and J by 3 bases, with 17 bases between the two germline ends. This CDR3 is CASRPGRGPYTGELFF. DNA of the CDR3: TGTGCCAGCAGACCTGGGCGGGGGCCGTACACCGGGGAGCTGTTTTTT.

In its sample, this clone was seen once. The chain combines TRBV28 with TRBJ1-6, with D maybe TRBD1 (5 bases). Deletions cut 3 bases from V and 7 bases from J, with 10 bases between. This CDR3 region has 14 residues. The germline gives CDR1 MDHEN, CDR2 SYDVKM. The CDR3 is CASSLARENSPLHF. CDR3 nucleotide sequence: TGTGCCAGCAGTTTGGCCAGGGAGAATTCACCCCTCCACTTT.

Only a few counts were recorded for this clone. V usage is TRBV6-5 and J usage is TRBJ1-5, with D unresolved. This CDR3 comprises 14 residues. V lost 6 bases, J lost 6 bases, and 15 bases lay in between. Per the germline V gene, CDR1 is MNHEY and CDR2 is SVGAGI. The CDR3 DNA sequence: TGTGCCAGCAGGGTATCAGGATCAGGTCAGCCCCAGCATTTT. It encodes CASRVSGSGQPQHF.

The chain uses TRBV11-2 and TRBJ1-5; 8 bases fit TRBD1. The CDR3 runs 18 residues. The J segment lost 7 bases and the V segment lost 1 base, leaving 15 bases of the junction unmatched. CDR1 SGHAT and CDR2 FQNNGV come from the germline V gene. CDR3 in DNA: TGTGCCAGCAGCTTAGGAGCGGCAGGGGGCGGTTTTTGGCAGCCCCAGCATTTT. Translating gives CASSLGAAGGGFWQPQHF.

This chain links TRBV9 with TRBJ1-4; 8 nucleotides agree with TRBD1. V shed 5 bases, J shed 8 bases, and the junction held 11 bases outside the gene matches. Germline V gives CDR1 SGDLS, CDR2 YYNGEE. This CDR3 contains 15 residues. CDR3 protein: CASSPTGGIQEKLFF. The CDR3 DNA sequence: TGTGCCAGCAGTCCAACAGGGGGTATCCAGGAAAAACTGTTTTTT.

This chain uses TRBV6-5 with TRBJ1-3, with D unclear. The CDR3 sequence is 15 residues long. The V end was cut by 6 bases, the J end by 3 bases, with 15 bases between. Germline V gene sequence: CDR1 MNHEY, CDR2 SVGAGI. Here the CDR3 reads CASRGWGLGGNTIYF. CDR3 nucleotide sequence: TGTGCCAGCAGGGGCTGGGGTTTGGGTGGAAACACCATATATTTT.

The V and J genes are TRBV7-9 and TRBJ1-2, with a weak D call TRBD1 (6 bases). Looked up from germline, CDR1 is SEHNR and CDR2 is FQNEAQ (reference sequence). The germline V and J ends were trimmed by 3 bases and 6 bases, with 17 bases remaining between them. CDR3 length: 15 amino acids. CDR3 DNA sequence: TGTGCCAGCAGCTTGATCCTGGGGGGGGCTGATGGCTACACCTTC. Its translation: CASSLILGGADGYTF.

In DNA, the CDR3 is TGTGCCAGCAGCAAAAGGCCGTGGTTCGCTAGCACAGATACGCAGTATTTT. Translated: CASSKRPWFASTDTQYF. The chain links TRBV21-1 to TRBJ2-3. TRBV21-1 is marked as a pseudogene. The CDR3 is 17 residues long.

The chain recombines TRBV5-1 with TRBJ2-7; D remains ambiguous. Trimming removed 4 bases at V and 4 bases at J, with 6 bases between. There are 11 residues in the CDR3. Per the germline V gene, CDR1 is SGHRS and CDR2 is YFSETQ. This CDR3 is CASSDQYEQYF. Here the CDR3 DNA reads TGCGCCAGCAGCGACCAATACGAGCAGTACTTC.

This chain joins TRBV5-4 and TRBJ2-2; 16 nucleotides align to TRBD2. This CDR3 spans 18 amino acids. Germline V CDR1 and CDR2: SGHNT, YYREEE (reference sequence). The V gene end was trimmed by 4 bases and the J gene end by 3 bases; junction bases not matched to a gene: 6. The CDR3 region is CASSLGLAGGRDTGELFF. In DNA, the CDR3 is TGTGCCAGCAGCCTGGGACTAGCGGGAGGGCGGGACACCGGGGAGCTGTTTTTT. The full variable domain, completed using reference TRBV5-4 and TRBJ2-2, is ETGVTQSPTHLIKTRGQQVTLRCSSQSGHNTVSWYQQALGQGPQFIFQYYREEENGRGNFPPRFSGLQFPNYSSELNVNALELDDSALYLCASSLGLAGGRDTGELFFGEGSRLTVL.

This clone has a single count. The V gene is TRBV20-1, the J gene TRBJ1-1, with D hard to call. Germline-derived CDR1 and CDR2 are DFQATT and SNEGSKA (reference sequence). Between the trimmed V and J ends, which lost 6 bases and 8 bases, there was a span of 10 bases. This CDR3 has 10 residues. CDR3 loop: CSAPSLEAFF. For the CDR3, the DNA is TGCAGTGCCCCAAGCCTCGAAGCTTTCTTT.

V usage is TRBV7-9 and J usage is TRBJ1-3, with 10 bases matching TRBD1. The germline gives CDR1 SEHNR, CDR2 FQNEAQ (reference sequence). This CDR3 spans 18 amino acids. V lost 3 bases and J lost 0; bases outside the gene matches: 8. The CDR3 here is CASSFTRTGGSSGNTIYF. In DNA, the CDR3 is TGTGCCAGCAGCTTCACACGGACAGGGGGAAGCTCTGGAAACACCATATATTTT. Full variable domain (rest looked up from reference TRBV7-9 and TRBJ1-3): DTGVSQNPRHKITKRGQNVTFRCDPISEHNRLYWYRQTLGQGPEFLTYFQNEAQLEKSRLLSDRFSAERPKGSFSTLEIQRTEQGDSAMYLCASSFTRTGGSSGNTIYFGEGSWLTVV.

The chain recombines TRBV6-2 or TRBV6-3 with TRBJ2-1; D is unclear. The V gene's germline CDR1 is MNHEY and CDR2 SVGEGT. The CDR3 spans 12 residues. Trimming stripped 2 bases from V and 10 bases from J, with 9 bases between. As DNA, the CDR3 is TGTGCCAGCAGTTACGGAGTTGGCGAGCAGTTCTTC. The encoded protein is CASSYGVGEQFF.

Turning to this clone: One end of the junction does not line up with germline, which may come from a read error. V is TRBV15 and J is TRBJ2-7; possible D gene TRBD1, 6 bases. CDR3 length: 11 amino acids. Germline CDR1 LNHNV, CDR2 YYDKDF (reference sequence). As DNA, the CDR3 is TGTGCCACCCAGGGGTTCCGGAACGTAGTCTTC. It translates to CATQGFRNVVF.

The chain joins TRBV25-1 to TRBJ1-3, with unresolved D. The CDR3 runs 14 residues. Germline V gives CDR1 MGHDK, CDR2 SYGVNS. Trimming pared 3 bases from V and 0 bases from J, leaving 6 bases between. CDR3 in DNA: TGTGCCAGCAGTGACAGATTCTCTGGAAACACCATATATTTT. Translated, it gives CASSDRFSGNTIYF.

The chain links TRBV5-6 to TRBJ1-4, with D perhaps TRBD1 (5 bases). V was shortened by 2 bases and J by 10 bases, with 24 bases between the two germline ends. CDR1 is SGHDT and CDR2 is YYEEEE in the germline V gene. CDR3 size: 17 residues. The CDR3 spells CASSFRKMSGSYRKLFF. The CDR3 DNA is TGTGCCAGCAGCTTTAGAAAGATGTCAGGGAGTTATAGAAAACTGTTTTTT.

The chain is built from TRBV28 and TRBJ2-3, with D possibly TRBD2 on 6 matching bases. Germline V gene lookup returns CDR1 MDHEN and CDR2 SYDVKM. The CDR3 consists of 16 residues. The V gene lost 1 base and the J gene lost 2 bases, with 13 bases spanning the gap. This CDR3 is CASSLSREETTDTQYF. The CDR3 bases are TGTGCCAGCAGTTTATCCAGGGAGGAAACCACAGATACGCAGTATTTT. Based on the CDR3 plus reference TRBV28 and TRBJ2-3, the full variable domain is DVKVTQSSRYLVKRTGEKVFLECVQDMDHENMFWYRQDPGLGLRLIYFSYDVKMKEKGDIPEGYSVSREKKERFSLILESASTNQTSMYLCASSLSREETTDTQYFGPGTRLTVL.

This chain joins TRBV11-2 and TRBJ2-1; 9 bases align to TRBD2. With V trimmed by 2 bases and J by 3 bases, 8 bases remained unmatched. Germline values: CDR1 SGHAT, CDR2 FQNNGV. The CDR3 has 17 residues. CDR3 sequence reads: CASSLPLAGVGYNEQFF. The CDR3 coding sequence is TGTGCCAGCAGCTTACCTTTAGCGGGAGTAGGCTACAATGAGCAGTTCTTC.

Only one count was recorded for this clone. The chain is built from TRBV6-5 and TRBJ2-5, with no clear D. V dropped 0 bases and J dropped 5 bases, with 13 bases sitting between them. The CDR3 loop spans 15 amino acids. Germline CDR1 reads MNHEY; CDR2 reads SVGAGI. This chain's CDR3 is CASSYSTRWRETQYF. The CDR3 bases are TGTGCCAGCAGTTACTCGACGCGGTGGCGGGAGACCCAGTACTTC.